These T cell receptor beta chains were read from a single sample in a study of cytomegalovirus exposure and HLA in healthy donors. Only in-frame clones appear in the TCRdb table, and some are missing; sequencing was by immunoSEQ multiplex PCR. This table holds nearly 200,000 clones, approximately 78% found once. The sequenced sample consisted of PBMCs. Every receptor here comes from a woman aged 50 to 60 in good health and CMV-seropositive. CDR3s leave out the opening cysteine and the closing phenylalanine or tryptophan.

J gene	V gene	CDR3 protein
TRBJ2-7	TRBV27	ASSLGTAPYEQY
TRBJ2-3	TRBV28	ASSLVPEDTDTQY
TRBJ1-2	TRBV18	ASSPLDSSYGYT
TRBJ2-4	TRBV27	ASSSGTPLAKNSQY
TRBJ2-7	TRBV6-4	ASILTNRGPSYEQY
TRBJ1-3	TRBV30	AAQKGAGNTIY
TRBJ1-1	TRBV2	ASSPDRGITEAF
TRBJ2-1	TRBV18	ASSPGQGNEQF
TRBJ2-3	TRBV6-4	ASSALAGGRTDTQY
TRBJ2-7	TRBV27	ASSSWTGPHEQY
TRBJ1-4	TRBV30	AWSVANEKLF
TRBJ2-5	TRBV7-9	ASSLAVAPQETQY
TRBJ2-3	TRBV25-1	ASRNTGGKGDTQY
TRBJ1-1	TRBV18	ASSHRDTEAF
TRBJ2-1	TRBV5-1	ASSLTTGGAYNEQF
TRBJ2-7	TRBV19	ASSAGTSGRAYEQY
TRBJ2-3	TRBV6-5	ASSWIAGSTDTQY
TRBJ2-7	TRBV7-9	ASSSPGQGSYEQY
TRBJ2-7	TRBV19	ATSGTGGYEQY
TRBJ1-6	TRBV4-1	ASSQGGNSPLH
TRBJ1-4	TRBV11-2	ASSFGQGLNEKLF
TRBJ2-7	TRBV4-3	ASSLDREDEQY
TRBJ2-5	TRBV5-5	ASSTTGVLGTGETQY
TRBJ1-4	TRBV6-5	ASSPRGRTNEKLF
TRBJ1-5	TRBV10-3	AISESRTGEQPQH
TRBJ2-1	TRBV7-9	ASSLRQGSEGEQF
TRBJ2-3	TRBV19	ASSMAAGTVLVDTQY
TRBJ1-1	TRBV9	ASLWPRADTEAF
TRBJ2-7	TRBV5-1	ASSLETTTYEQY
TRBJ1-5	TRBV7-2	ASSSAGPQPQH
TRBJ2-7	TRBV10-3	AISGVGGWGEQY
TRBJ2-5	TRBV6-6	ASSYSGQGETQY
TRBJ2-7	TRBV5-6	ASTENGEQY
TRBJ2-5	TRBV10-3	AISAGQVVETQY
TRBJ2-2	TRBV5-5	ASSVLQGNTGELF
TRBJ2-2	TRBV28	AGSPRTGTGTGELF
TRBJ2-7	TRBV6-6	ASTSRTGSKYEQY
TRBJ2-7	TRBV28	ASSLGATGGKVEQY
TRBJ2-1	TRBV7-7	ASSLSQTRSYNEQF
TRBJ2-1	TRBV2	ASTLTGNTYNEQF
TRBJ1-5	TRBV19	ASSIPQDRRYSNQPQH
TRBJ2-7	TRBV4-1	ASSQFAGGDYYEQY
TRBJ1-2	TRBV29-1	SVRQPPLNYGYT
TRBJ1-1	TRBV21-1	ARWGGQGNTEAF
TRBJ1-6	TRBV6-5	ASSRAGGSDSPLH
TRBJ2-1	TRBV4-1	ASSTEPTRDSYNEQF
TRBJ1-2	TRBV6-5	ASSYGRGHRGYT
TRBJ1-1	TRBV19	ASSIGQKGTEAF
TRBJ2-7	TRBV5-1	ASSLVAGDIYEQY
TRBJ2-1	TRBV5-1	ASSFEGGSYNEQF
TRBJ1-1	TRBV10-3	AISDSGTTLLGYTEAF
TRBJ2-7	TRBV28	ASTRSGTRNSYEQY
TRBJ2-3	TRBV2	ASRQTSNTDTQY
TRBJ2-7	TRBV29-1	SVGTGGPDEQY
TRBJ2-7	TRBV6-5	ASSPDRASSYEQY